This T cell receptor beta chain was captured by sequencing in a study of CD8 T cells in ankylosing spondylitis. This clonotype was seen repeatedly, ten times or more. Its antigen is still unknown. 5'-RACE, quantitative and with molecular barcodes, yielded the TCR beta libraries. TCRdb reanalysed the 5' RACE reads using MiXCR and keeps one entry per CDR3 protein. The sample has about 110,000 distinct CDR3 sequences, less than 25% seen once; the top ten hold about 12%. Study results and caveats: A motif of 7 to 9 highly homologous TCR beta variants was seen as apparently characteristic of ankylosing spondylitis blood. In ankylosing spondylitis patients, matched synovial fluid reportedly showed significant enrichment of disease-linked clones.

The sample was synovial fluid, either unsorted or a sorted T cell fraction (not recorded which). The source of this sequence is a male donor with ankylosing spondylitis.

In DNA form, the CDR3 reads TGTGCCAGCAGTCCCGGGGGGCCCCTACTAGCCAAAAACATTCAGTACTTC. It specifies CASSPGGPLLAKNIQYF. This rearrangement joins TRBV28 to TRBJ2-4; a possible D gene is TRBD2 (7 bases). Between the trimmed V and J ends, which lost 5 bases and 0 bases, there was a span of 17 bases. Germline V gene sequence: CDR1 MDHEN, CDR2 SYDVKM. There are 17 residues in the CDR3.